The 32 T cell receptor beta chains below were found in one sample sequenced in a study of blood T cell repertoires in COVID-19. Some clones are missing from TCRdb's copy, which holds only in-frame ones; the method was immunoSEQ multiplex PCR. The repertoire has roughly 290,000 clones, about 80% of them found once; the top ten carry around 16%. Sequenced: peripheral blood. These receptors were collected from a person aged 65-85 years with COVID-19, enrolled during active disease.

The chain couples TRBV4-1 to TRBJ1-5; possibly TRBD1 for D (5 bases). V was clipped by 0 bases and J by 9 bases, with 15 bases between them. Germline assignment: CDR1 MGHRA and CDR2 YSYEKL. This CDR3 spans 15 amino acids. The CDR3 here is CASSQDGAAPWPQHF. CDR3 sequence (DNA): TGCGCCAGCAGCCAAGATGGGGCAGCCCCTTGGCCCCAGCATTTT.

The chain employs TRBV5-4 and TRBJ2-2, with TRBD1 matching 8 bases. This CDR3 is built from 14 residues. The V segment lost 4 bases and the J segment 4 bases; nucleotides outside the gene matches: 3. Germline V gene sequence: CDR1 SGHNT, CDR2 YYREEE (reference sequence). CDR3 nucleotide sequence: TGTGCCAGCAGCCGGGACAGGAGCACCGGGGAGCTGTTTTTT. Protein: CASSRDRSTGELFF. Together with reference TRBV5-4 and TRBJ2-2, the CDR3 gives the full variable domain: ETGVTQSPTHLIKTRGQQVTLRCSSQSGHNTVSWYQQALGQGPQFIFQYYREEENGRGNFPPRFSGLQFPNYSSELNVNALELDDSALYLCASSRDRSTGELFFGEGSRLTVL.

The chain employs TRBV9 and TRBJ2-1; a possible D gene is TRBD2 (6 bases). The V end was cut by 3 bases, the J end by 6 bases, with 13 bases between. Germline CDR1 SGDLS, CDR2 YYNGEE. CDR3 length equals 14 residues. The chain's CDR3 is CASSEPGEVNEQFF. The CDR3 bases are TGTGCCAGCAGCGAACCGGGAGAGGTCAATGAGCAGTTCTTC. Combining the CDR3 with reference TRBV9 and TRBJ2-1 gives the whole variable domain DSGVTQTPKHLITATGQRVTLRCSPRSGDLSVYWYQQSLDQGLQFLIQYYNGEERAKGNILERFSAQQFPDLHSELNLSSLELGDSALYFCASSEPGEVNEQFFGPGTRLTVL.

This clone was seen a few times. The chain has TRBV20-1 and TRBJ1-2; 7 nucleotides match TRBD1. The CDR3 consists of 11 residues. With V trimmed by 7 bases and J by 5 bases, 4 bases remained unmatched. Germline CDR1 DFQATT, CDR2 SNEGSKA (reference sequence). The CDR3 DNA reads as TGCAGTGTCGACAGGGAGTATGGCTACACCTTC. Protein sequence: CSVDREYGYTF.

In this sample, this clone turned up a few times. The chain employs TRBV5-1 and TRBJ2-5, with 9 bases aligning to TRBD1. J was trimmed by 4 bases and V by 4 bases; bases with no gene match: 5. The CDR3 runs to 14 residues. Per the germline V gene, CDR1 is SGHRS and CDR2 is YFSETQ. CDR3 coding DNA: TGCGCCAGCAGCATGGGACAGGGAAGAGAGACCCAGTACTTC. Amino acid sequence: CASSMGQGRETQYF.

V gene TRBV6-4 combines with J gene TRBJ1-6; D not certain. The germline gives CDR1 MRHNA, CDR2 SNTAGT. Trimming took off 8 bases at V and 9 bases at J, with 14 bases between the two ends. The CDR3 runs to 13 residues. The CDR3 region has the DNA TGTGCCAGCCGCGCCTCCCGATTTTCACCCCTCCACTTT. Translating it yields CASRASRFSPLHF.

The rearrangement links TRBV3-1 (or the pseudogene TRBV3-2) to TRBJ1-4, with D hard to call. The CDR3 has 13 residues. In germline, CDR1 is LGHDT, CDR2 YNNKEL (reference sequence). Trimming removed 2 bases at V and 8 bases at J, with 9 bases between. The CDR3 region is CASSQQMGEKLFF. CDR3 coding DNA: TGTGCCAGCAGCCAACAAATGGGCGAAAAACTGTTTTTT.

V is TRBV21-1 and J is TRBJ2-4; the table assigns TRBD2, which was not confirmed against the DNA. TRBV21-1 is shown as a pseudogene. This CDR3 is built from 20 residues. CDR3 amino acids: CASGLPRRASGVLAKNIQYF. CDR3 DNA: TGTGCCAGCGGCCTCCCACGCCGCGCGAGCGGGGTTCTAGCCAAAAACATTCAGTACTTC.

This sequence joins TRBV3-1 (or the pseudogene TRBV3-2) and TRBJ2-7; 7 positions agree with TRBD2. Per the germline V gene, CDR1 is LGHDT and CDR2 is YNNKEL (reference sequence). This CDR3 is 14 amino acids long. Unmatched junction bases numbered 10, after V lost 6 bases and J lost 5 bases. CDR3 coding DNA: TGTGCCAGCAGGGAGACCGGGGGGAAGAACGAGCAGTACTTC. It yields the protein CASRETGGKNEQYF.

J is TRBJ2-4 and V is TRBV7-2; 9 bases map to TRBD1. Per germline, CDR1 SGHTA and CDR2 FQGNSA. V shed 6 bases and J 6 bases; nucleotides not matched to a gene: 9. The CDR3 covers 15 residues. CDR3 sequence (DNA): TGTGCCAGCAGTCAAGGGACAGGGCCTGCAAACATTCAGTACTTC. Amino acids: CASSQGTGPANIQYF.

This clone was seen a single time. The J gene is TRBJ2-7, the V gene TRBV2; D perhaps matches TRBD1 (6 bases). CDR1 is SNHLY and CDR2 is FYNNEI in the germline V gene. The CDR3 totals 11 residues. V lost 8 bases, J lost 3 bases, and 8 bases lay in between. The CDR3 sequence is CASGQHYEQYF. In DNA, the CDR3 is TGTGCCAGCGGACAGCACTACGAGCAGTACTTC.

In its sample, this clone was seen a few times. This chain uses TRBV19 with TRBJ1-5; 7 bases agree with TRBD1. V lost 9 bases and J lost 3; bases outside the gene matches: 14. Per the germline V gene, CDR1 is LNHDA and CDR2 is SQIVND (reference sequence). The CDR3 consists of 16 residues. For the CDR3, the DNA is TGTGCCAGCGAACCCAGCCGGGACAGTTACAATCAGCCCCAGCATTTT. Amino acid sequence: CASEPSRDSYNQPQHF.

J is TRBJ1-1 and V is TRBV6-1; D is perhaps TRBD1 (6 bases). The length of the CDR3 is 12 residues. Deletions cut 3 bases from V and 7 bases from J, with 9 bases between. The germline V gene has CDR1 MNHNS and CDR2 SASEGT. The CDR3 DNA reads TGTGCCAGCAGTGAGGGACAACTTGAAGCTTTCTTT. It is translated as CASSEGQLEAFF.

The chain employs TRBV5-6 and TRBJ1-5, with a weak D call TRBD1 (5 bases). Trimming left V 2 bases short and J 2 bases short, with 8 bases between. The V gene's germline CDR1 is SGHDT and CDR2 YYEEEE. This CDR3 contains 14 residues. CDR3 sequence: CASSFGAGNQPQHF. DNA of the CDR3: TGTGCCAGCAGCTTTGGGGCAGGCAATCAGCCCCAGCATTTT.

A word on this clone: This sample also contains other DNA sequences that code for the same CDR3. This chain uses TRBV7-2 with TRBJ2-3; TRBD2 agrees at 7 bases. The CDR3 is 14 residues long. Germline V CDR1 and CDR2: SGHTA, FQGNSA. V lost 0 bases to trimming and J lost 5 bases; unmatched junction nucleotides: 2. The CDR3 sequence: CASSLAGGRDTQYF. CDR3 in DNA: TGTGCCAGCAGCTTAGCGGGGGGGAGAGATACGCAGTATTTT.

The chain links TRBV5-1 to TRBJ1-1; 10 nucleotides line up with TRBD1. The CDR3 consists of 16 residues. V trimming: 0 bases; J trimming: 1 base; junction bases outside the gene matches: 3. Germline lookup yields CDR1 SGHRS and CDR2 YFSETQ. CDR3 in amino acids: CASSLATGGRNTEAFF. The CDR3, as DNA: TGCGCCAGCAGCTTGGCGACAGGGGGCCGGAACACTGAAGCTTTCTTT. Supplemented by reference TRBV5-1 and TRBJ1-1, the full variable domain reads KAGVTQTPRYLIKTRGQQVTLSCSPISGHRSVSWYQQTPGQGLQFLFEYFSETQRNKGNFPGRFSGRQFSNSRSEMNVSTLELGDSALYLCASSLATGGRNTEAFFGQGTRLTVV.

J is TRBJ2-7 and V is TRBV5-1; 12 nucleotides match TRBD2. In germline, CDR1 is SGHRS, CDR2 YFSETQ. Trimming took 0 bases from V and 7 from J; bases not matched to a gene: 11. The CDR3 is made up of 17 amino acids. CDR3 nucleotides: TGCGCCAGCAGCTTGGGACTAGCGGGGGACCGGGTGGAGGAGCAGTACTTC. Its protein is CASSLGLAGDRVEEQYF.

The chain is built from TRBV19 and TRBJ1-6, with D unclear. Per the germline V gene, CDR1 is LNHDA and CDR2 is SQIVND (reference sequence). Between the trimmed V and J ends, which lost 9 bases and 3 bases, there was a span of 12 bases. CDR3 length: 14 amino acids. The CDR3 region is CASQRADYNSPLHF. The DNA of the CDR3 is TGTGCCAGCCAGCGGGCAGACTATAATTCACCCCTCCACTTT.

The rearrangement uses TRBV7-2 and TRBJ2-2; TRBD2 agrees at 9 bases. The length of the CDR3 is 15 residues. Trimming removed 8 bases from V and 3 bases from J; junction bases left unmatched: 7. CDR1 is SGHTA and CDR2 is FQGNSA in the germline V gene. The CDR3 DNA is TGTGCCAGCCGCGCGGCTAGCGGGGACACCGGGGAGCTGTTTTTT. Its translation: CASRAASGDTGELFF.

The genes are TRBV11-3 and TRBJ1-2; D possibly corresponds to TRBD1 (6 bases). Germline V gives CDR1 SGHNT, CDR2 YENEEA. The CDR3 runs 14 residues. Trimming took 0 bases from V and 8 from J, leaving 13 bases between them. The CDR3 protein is CASSLDTTGIGYTF. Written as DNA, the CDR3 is TGTGCCAGCAGCTTAGATACAACAGGGATCGGCTACACCTTC. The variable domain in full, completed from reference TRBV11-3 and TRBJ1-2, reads EAGVVQSPRYKIIEKKQPVAFWCNPISGHNTLYWYLQNLGQGPELLIRYENEEAVDDSQLPKDRFSAERLKGVDSTLKIQPAELGDSAVYLCASSLDTTGIGYTFGSGTRLTVV.

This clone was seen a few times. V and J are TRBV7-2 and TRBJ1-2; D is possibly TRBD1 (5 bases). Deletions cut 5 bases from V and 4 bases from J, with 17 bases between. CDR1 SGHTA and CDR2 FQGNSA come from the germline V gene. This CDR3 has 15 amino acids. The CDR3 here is CASSLVQAGGYGYTF. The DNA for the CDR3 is TGTGCCAGCAGCCTCGTTCAGGCGGGGGGCTATGGCTACACCTTC.

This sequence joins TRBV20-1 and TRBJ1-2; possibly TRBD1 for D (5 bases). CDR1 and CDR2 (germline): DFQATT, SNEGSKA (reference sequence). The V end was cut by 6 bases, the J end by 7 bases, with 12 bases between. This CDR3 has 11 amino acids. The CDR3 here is CSAVARGGYTF. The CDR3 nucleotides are TGCAGTGCCGTAGCTAGGGGTGGCTACACCTTC.

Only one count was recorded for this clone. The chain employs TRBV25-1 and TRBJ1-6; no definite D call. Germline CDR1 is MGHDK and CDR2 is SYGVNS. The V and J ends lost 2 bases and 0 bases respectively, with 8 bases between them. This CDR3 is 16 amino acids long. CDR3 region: CASSEEASSYNSPLHF. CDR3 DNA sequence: TGTGCCAGCAGTGAAGAGGCCAGCTCCTATAATTCACCCCTCCACTTT.

The CDR3 DNA reads as TGTGCCACCAGTCTGGGGGCGCACACTGAAGCTTTCTTT. Protein: CATSLGAHTEAFF. The chain has TRBV24-1 and TRBJ1-1, with D maybe TRBD1 (6 bases). Deletions cut 6 bases from V and 3 bases from J, with 10 bases between. Germline V gene lookup returns CDR1 KGHDR and CDR2 SFDVKD. This CDR3 has 13 residues.

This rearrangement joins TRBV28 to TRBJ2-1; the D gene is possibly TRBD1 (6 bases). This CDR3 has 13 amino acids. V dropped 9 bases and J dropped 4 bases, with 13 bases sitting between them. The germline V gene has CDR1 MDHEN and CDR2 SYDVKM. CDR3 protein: CASLGARYNEQFF. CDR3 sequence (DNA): TGTGCCAGTTTGGGGGCCCGTTACAATGAGCAGTTCTTC.

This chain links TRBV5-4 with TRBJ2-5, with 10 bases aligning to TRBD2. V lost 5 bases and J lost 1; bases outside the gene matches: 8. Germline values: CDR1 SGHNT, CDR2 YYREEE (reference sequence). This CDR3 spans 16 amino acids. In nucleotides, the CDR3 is TGTGCCAGCAGTCGGGAAATAGCGGGGGGCCAAGAGACCCAGTACTTC. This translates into CASSREIAGGQETQYF.

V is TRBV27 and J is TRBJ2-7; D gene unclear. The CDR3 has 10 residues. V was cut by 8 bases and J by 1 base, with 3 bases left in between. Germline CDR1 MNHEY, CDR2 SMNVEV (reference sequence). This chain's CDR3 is CASLSYEQYF. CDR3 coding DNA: TGTGCCAGCCTATCCTACGAGCAGTACTTC.

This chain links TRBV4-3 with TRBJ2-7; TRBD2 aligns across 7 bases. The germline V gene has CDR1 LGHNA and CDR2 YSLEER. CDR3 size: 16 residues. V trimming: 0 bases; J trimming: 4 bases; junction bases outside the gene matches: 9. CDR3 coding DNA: TGCGCCAGCAGCCAAGATGGGCACGGGAGGAAATACGAGCAGTACTTC. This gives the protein CASSQDGHGRKYEQYF.

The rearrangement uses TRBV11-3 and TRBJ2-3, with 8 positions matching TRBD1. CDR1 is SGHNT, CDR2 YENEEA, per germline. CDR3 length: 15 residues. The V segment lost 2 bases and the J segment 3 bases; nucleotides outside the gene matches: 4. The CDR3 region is CASSLNQGATDTQYF. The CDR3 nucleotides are TGTGCCAGCAGCTTAAACCAGGGGGCAACAGATACGCAGTATTTT.

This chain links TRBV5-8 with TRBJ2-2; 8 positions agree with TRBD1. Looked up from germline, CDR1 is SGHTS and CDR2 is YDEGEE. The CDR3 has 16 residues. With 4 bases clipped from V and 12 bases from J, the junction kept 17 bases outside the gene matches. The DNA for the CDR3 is TGTGCCAGCAGCCACCGGGACAGGTCAAAAAAGGGTCAGCTGTTTTTT. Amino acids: CASSHRDRSKKGQLFF. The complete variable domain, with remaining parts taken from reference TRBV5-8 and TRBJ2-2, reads EAGVTQSPTHLIKTRGQQATLRCSPISGHTSVYWYQQALGLGLQFLLWYDEGEERNRGNFPPRFSGRQFPNYSSELNVNALELEDSALYLCASSHRDRSKKGQLFFGEGSRLTVL.

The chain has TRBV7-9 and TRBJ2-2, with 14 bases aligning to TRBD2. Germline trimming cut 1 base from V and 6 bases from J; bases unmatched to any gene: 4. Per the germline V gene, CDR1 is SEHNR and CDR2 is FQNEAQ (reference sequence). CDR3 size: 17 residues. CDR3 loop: CASSLGGLAGEAGELFF. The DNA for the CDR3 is TGTGCCAGCAGCTTAGGGGGACTAGCGGGAGAGGCCGGGGAGCTGTTTTTT.

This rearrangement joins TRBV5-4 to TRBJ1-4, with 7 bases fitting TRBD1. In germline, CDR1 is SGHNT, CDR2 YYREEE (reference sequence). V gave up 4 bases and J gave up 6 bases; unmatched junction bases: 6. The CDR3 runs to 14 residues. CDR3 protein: CASSQSGGDEKLFF. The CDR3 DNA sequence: TGTGCCAGCAGCCAATCAGGGGGAGATGAAAAACTGTTTTTT.